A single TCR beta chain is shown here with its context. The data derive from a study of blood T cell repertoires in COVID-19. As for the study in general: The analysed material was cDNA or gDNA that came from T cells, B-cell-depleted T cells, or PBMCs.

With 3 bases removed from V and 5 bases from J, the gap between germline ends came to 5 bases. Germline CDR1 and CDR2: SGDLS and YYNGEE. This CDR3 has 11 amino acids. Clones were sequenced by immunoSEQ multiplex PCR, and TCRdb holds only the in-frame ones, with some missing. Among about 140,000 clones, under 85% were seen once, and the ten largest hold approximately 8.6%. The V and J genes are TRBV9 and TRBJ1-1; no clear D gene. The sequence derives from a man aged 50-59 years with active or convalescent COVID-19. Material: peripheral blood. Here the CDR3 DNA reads TGTGCCAGCAGCGGCGGGACTGAAGCTTTCTTT. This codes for CASSGGTEAFF.